A selection of T cell receptor beta chains follows, all from one sample in a study of shared clonotypes between healthy human individuals. The assay was immunoSEQ multiplex PCR, and TCRdb's table has in-frame clones only and misses some. The sample includes hundreds of thousands of clones, about 90% of them seen just once. The sequencing sample was made of naive CD8+ T cells sorted from blood. The source of these receptors is a man younger than 45 in good health. Each CDR3 is given with its conserved first and last residue. The D gene is left open where the match is weak. Not every row has a clone size; where given, it reads once, few, many or a size class.

V	size	J	D	CDR3	DNA
TRBV6-1	NA	TRBJ1-4	TRBD1	CASRADRAWNEKLFF	TGTGCCAGCAGGGCCGACAGGGCTTGGAATGAAAAACTGTTTTTT
TRBV6-6	NA	TRBJ2-7	NA	CASSYSNGGSYEQYF	TGTGCCAGCAGTTACTCGAACGGCGGCTCCTACGAGCAGTACTTC
TRBV10-3	once	TRBJ2-5	NA	CAISGRAPPETQYF	TGTGCCATCAGTGGGCGCGCCCCCCCAGAGACCCAGTACTTC
TRBV29-1	NA	TRBJ1-1	NA	CSVEGQTPEAFF	TGCAGCGTTGAAGGACAGACCCCCGAAGCTTTCTTT
TRBV10-3	NA	TRBJ2-7	NA	CAIRTPETGYEQYF	TGTGCCATCAGGACCCCCGAGACTGGCTACGAGCAGTACTTC
TRBV7-9	NA	TRBJ2-7	NA	CASSLKGVYEQYF	TGTGCCAGCAGCTTAAAAGGGGTCTACGAGCAGTACTTC
TRBV4-3	NA	TRBJ2-2	NA	CASSHTQNTGELFF	TGCGCCAGCAGCCATACACAGAACACCGGGGAGCTGTTTTTT
TRBV4-1	NA	TRBJ2-1	NA	CASSQDRSLNEQFF	TGCGCCAGCAGCCAAGATAGGTCCCTCAATGAGCAGTTCTTC
TRBV5-5	NA	TRBJ2-1	NA	CASSSFSGGSYNEQFF	TGTGCCAGCAGCTCCTTTAGCGGAGGCTCCTACAATGAGCAGTTCTTC
TRBV5-6	NA	TRBJ2-1	NA	CASSLPAGYNEQFF	TGTGCCAGCAGCTTGCCAGCGGGTTACAATGAGCAGTTCTTC
TRBV6-1	NA	TRBJ2-7	TRBD1	CASSGGQGKTTITYEQYF	TGTGCCAGCAGTGGGGGACAGGGCAAGACAACTATAACCTACGAGCAGTACTTC
TRBV9	NA	TRBJ2-7	TRBD2	CASNGAGVDEQYF	TGTGCCAGCAACGGGGCGGGAGTGGACGAGCAGTACTTC
TRBV28	NA	TRBJ2-2	NA	CASTPRVGRTWELFF	TGTGCCAGCACCCCCCGGGTTGGCAGAACCTGGGAGCTGTTTTTT
TRBV27	once	TRBJ1-5	NA	CASSAGTSNQPQHF	TGTGCCAGCAGTGCCGGGACAAGCAATCAGCCCCAGCATTTT
TRBV19	NA	TRBJ2-7	NA	CASSFSLSYEQYF	TGTGCCAGTAGTTTCTCACTATCCTACGAGCAGTACTTC
TRBV2	NA	TRBJ2-5	NA	CALGRETGFETQYF	TGTGCCTTAGGGCGGGAGACAGGATTCGAGACCCAGTACTTC
TRBV23-1	NA	TRBJ2-5	NA	CASSQSIQGASQETQYF	TGCGCCAGCAGTCAATCAATACAAGGGGCCTCCCAAGAGACCCAGTACTTC
TRBV7-9	few	TRBJ2-5	NA	CASSLDREETQYF	TGTGCCAGCAGCTTGGACCGGGAAGAGACCCAGTACTTC
TRBV4-3	once	TRBJ1-4	NA	CASSQAPLGNEKLFF	TGCGCCAGCAGCCAAGCCCCTCTCGGTAATGAAAAACTGTTTTTT
TRBV27	NA	TRBJ1-4	TRBD1	CARDWSDRAEEKLFF	TGTGCCAGGGACTGGAGTGACAGGGCGGAAGAAAAACTGTTTTTT
TRBV5-1	once	TRBJ2-3	NA	CASSLVGLGRTDTQYF	TGCGCCAGCAGCTTGGTGGGTCTAGGGCGCACAGATACGCAGTATTTT
TRBV7-9	NA	TRBJ2-7	TRBD1	CASSDSGGYEQYF	TGTGCCAGCAGCGACTCAGGGGGCTACGAGCAGTACTTC
TRBV28	NA	TRBJ1-1	NA	CASRTLNTEAFF	TGTGCCAGCAGAACGCTGAACACTGAAGCTTTCTTT
TRBV5-1	NA	TRBJ2-7	TRBD1	CASSARDRGLFYEQYF	TGCGCCAGCAGCGCCCGCGACAGGGGGCTTTTCTACGAGCAGTACTTC
TRBV11-2	NA	TRBJ2-2	NA	CASSLSPGIPNTGELFF	TGTGCCAGCAGCTTATCTCCGGGGATTCCGAACACCGGGGAGCTGTTTTTT
TRBV13	NA	TRBJ1-1	NA	CASSLPMGAYTEAFF	TGTGCCAGCAGCTTACCCATGGGGGCGTACACTGAAGCTTTCTTT
TRBV2	NA	TRBJ1-5	NA	CASLGGLNQPQHF	TGTGCCAGCTTGGGGGGACTCAATCAGCCCCAGCATTTT
TRBV4-1	NA	TRBJ1-4	NA	CASSRLGSGNEKLFF	TGCGCCAGCAGCCGTTTAGGTTCAGGGAATGAAAAACTGTTTTTT
TRBV6-1	NA	TRBJ2-1	TRBD1	CASSEAKGQDYNEQFF	TGTGCCAGCAGTGAAGCCAAGGGACAGGACTACAATGAGCAGTTCTTC
TRBV29-1	NA	TRBJ2-3	NA	CSARTGTDTQYF	TGCAGCGCAAGGACCGGGACAGATACGCAGTATTTT
TRBV27	NA	TRBJ2-1	NA	CASSFRLINNEQFF	TGTGCCAGCAGTTTCAGGTTAATCAACAATGAGCAGTTCTTC
TRBV7-9	NA	TRBJ2-3	TRBD2	CATNGYSRASGRDTQYF	TGTGCCACCAACGGGTATTCTCGGGCTAGCGGGAGAGATACGCAGTATTTT
TRBV27	NA	TRBJ2-1	TRBD2	CASSNPLAGGPGEQFF	TGTGCCAGCAGTAACCCCCTAGCGGGAGGGCCTGGGGAGCAGTTCTTC
TRBV6-5	NA	TRBJ2-3	NA	CASSKENDRPDTQYF	TGTGCCAGCAGCAAGGAAAACGACAGGCCAGATACGCAGTATTTT
TRBV2	NA	TRBJ2-7	TRBD2	CASSSGLAGGSDWTYEQYF	TGTGCCAGCAGTTCTGGACTAGCGGGAGGATCGGACTGGACCTACGAGCAGTACTTC
TRBV7-9	NA	TRBJ2-5	TRBD2	CASSSPGATSGDKETQYF	TGTGCCAGCAGCTCCCCAGGGGCCACTAGCGGGGACAAAGAGACCCAGTACTTC
TRBV7-8	NA	TRBJ2-1	NA	CASSPPPQISTGENEQFF	TGTGCCAGCAGCCCACCCCCCCAAATCTCGACTGGGGAGAATGAGCAGTTCTTC
TRBV9	NA	TRBJ2-4	NA	CASSVDDGLKGVAKNIQYF	TGTGCCAGCAGCGTAGACGACGGGTTGAAGGGTGTAGCCAAAAACATTCAGTACTTC
TRBV19	NA	TRBJ2-1	TRBD2	CASSKRLVAGDNEQFF	TGTGCCAGTAGCAAAAGGCTGGTAGCGGGAGACAATGAGCAGTTCTTC
TRBV23-1	NA	TRBJ2-7	TRBD1	CASSQCILGQGNEQYF	TGCGCCAGCAGTCAATGCATTTTGGGACAGGGGAACGAGCAGTACTTC
TRBV27	NA	TRBJ2-1	TRBD2	CASSNSGIGNEQFF	TGTGCCAGCAGTAATAGCGGGATTGGAAATGAGCAGTTCTTC
TRBV4-1	once	TRBJ1-4	NA	CASSQRQATNEKLFF	TGCGCCAGCAGCCAACGACAAGCAACTAATGAAAAACTGTTTTTT
TRBV18	NA	TRBJ2-2	NA	CASSPPRAPTGELFF	TGTGCCAGCTCACCACCCCGGGCCCCCACCGGGGAGCTGTTTTTT
TRBV29-1	once	TRBJ2-1	TRBD1	CSVEYWGTGVSVGNEQFF	TGCAGCGTTGAATATTGGGGGACAGGGGTTTCGGTAGGTAATGAGCAGTTCTTC
TRBV5-1	once	TRBJ2-7	TRBD2	CASSLGSGGIYEQYF	TGCGCCAGCAGCTTGGGTTCGGGGGGAATCTACGAGCAGTACTTC
TRBV6-5	NA	TRBJ2-7	NA	CASSYQTGSSSYEQYF	TGTGCCAGCAGTTACCAGACAGGATCGAGCTCCTACGAGCAGTACTTC